A selection of T cell receptor beta chains follows, all from one sample in a study of blood T cells in healthy people across ages. TCRdb re-called the 5' RACE reads with MiXCR, one entry per CDR3 protein. The sample holds roughly 800,000 distinct CDR3 sequences, around 25% seen once. This sample also appeared in a second study, on T cells of mothers and their children.

Material: blood. The source is a boy aged 10-17 years in good health. CDR3s include the opening cysteine and the closing phenylalanine or tryptophan. The order of the fields is V gene, CDR3 length, J gene, D gene, clone size, CDR3 protein, CDR3 DNA. A D gene is named only where the DNA matches it firmly. Not every row has a clone size; where given, it reads once, few, many or a size class.

TRBV11-2,16,TRBJ2-5,-,-,CASSEMGGGREETQYF,TGTGCCAGCAGCGAGATGGGTGGGGGGCGCGAGGAGACCCAGTACTTC
TRBV24-1,17,TRBJ2-3,TRBD1,few,CATSDRWDSPSTDTQYF,TGTGCCACCAGTGACCGCTGGGACAGTCCTAGCACAGATACGCAGTATTTT
TRBV7-9,16,TRBJ1-2,-,-,CASSSPITGLISGYTF,TGTGCCAGCAGCTCACCAATAACGGGTCTTATCTCTGGCTACACCTTT
TRBV5-5,15,TRBJ2-5,-,-,CASSWEDPARETQYF,TGTGCCAGCAGCTGGGAGGACCCCGCCCGGGAGACACAGTACTTC
TRBV6-6,14,TRBJ1-1,-,-,CASSQRTDSAEAFF,TGTGCCAGCAGTCAAAGGACAGATTCAGCTGAAGCTTTCTTT
TRBV5-1,15,TRBJ2-5,TRBD1,few,CASSPGQGLTETQYF,TGCGCCAGCAGCCCAGGACAGGGATTAACGGAGACCCAGTACTTC
TRBV7-3,15,TRBJ2-3,-,few,CASSLKGAGADTQYF,TGTGCCAGCAGCTTGAAGGGGGCGGGAGCAGATACGCAGTATTTT
TRBV20-1,15,TRBJ2-1,TRBD1,once,CSASMGDRGGNEQFF,TGCAGTGCTAGTATGGGGGACAGGGGGGGGAATGAGCAGTTCTTC
TRBV20-1,18,TRBJ2-5,TRBD1,-,CSADPWTGSNGAQETQYF,TGCAGTGCCGACCCTTGGACAGGTTCCAACGGGGCCCAAGAGACCCAGTACTTC
TRBV7-2,14,TRBJ1-2,TRBD1,-,CASRRPGTAYGYTF,TGTGCCAGCAGGCGACCCGGGACAGCCTATGGCTACACCTTC
TRBV6-6,13,TRBJ2-1,-,-,CASQRPSGNEQFF,TGTGCCAGCCAGAGGCCCTCGGGGAATGAGCAGTTCTTC
TRBV5-1,14,TRBJ2-7,-,-,CASSDQGAVYEQYF,TGCGCCAGTTCCGATCAGGGTGCAGTCTACGAGCAGTACTTC
TRBV2,14,TRBJ1-1,-,-,CASSDRSLNTEAFF,TGTGCCAGCAGTGATAGGAGTTTGAACACCGAAGCTTTCTTT
TRBV7-2,13,TRBJ1-1,-,few,CASSPGFRGEAFF,TGTGCCAGCAGCCCCGGGTTTCGGGGTGAAGCTTTCTTT
TRBV15,16,TRBJ2-1,-,few,CATSRDRRGGYNEQFF,TGTGCCACCAGCAGAGATCGGCGAGGGGGCTACAATGAGCAGTTCTTC
TRBV2,14,TRBJ1-1,-,few,CASSEGLLNTEAFF,TGTGCCAGCAGTGAGGGTCTCCTGAACACTGAAGCTTTCTTT
TRBV15,16,TRBJ2-2,-,-,CATSGYIPHGAGELFF,TGTGCCACCAGCGGGTATATACCCCATGGGGCCGGGGAGCTGTTTTTT
TRBV19,15,TRBJ2-3,TRBD2,-,CASSSLAGGDDTQYF,TGTGCCAGTAGTAGTCTAGCGGGGGGGGACGATACGCAGTATTTT
TRBV14,16,TRBJ2-6,-,once,CASSQDWSPGANVLTF,TGTGCCAGCAGCCAAGATTGGAGCCCTGGGGCCAACGTCCTGACTTTC
TRBV12-3/TRBV12-4,14,TRBJ1-2,-,-,CASSGTYHSYGCTF,-
TRBV20-1,13,TRBJ1-1,-,-,CSARADGDEEAFF,TGCAGTGCTCGGGCTGACGGGGATGAAGAAGCTTTCTTT
TRBV18,14,TRBJ2-7,-,few,CASSPSVPGYEQYF,TGTGCCAGCTCACCTAGCGTTCCAGGCTACGAGCAGTACTTC
TRBV12-3/TRBV12-4,15,TRBJ2-7,-,-,CASSGSMTASYEQYF,TGTGCCAGCAGTGGAAGCATGACAGCTTCCTACGAGCAGTACTTC
TRBV10-1,15,TRBJ1-4,-,-,CASSESAGANEKLFF,TGCGCCAGCAGTGAGTCGGCAGGGGCTAATGAAAAACTGTTTTTT
TRBV12-3/TRBV12-4,15,TRBJ2-1,TRBD2,-,CASIPRLAPYNEQFF,TGTGCCAGCATTCCTAGACTAGCGCCGTACAATGAGCAGTTCTTC
TRBV4-2,15,TRBJ2-4,TRBD2,-,CASSQEWTSANIQYF,TGTGCCAGCAGCCAAGAATGGACTAGTGCCAACATTCAGTACTTC
TRBV24-1,12,TRBJ2-5,-,-,CATSDPSRTQYF,TGTGCCACCAGTGATCCCTCGAGGACCCAGTACTTC
TRBV9,15,TRBJ1-6,-,-,CASSVRPDTISPLHF,TGTGCCAGCAGCGTCCGTCCCGACACGATTTCACCCCTCCACTTT
TRBV5-1,15,TRBJ2-6,-,-,CASSDGNSGANVLTF,TGCGCCAGCAGTGACGGGAACTCTGGGGCCAACGTCCTGACTTTC
TRBV5-5,15,TRBJ2-1,-,-,CASSLIEGADNEQFF,TGTGCCAGCAGCTTGATCGAAGGGGCTGACAATGAGCAGTTCTTC
TRBV20-1,14,TRBJ1-2,TRBD1,-,CSAEGQGAPNGYTF,TGCAGTGCTGAAGGACAGGGGGCGCCGAATGGCTACACCTTC
TRBV5-6,14,TRBJ1-2,-,many,CASSPDRSSGRYTF,TGTGCCAGCAGCCCCGACAGGAGTAGTGGCCGCTACACCTTC
TRBV7-6,14,TRBJ2-1,TRBD2,many,CASSLGTSGDEQFF,TGTGCCAGCAGCTTAGGGACTAGCGGTGATGAGCAGTTCTTC
TRBV7-2,17,TRBJ1-4,TRBD1,-,CASSLGLAGTGIRKLFF,TGTGCCAGCAGCTTAGGGCTCGCTGGGACAGGCATTCGAAAACTGTTTTTT
TRBV6-5,15,TRBJ1-6,-,-,CASRAEWTGPSPLHF,TGTGCCAGCAGGGCCGAGTGGACGGGACCCTCACCCCTCCACTTT
TRBV20-1,14,TRBJ2-2,-,few,CSAAGTINTGELFF,TGCAGTGCCGCCGGGACAATTAACACCGGGGAGCTGTTTTTT